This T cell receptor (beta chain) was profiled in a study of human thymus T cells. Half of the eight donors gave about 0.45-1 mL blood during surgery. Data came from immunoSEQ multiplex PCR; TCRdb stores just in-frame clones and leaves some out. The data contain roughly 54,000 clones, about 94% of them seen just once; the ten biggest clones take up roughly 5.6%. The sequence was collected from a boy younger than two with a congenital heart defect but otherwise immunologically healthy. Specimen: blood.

The CDR3 reads CASSSPSSGRHNEQFF. DNA of the CDR3: TGTGCCAGCAGTTCCCCTTCTAGCGGGAGGCACAATGAGCAGTTCTTC. V usage is TRBV6-5 and J usage is TRBJ2-1; TRBD2 aligns across 11 bases. The V gene end was trimmed by 4 bases and the J gene end by 5 bases; junction bases not matched to a gene: 7. Germline CDR1 MNHEY, CDR2 SVGAGI. The CDR3 has 16 amino acids.